These T cell receptor beta chains were read from a single sample in a study of OX40 agonist ivuxolimab in advanced cancers. Produced via immunoSEQ multiplex PCR; TCRdb's table is partial and in-frame only. The table lists some 70,000 clones, 70% to 90% of them singletons. Material: CD4+ or CD8+ T cells sorted from blood, obtained in a trial of the OX40 agonist ivuxolimab. The receptors originated from an adult with an advanced solid tumor such as melanoma, head and neck, liver or kidney cancer. Both conserved end residues are part of each CDR3. Fields, in order: V gene, clone size, D gene, J gene, CDR3 DNA, CDR3 protein. A D gene is named only where the DNA matches it firmly. Clone size is not always given. Where it is, it says once, few, many or a class for expanded clones.

TRBV5-1	-	TRBD1	TRBJ1-1	TGCGCCAGCAGCACGGGACAGGGGGCCCCTGAAGCTTTCTTT	CASSTGQGAPEAFF
TRBV7-2	-	-	TRBJ2-7	TGTGCCAGCAGCTTAGCGTCAGGGCCAACCTACGAGCAGTACTTC	CASSLASGPTYEQYF
TRBV27	-	-	TRBJ1-1	TGTGCCAGCAGTTTATTATTCGGAAGTGAAGCTTTCTTT	CASSLLFGSEAFF
TRBV11-2	-	-	TRBJ2-3	TGTGCCAGCAGCTTAAACCGACAGGCCCCAGATACGCAGTATTTT	CASSLNRQAPDTQYF
TRBV10-3	-	-	TRBJ2-3	TGTGCCATCACGGGGGAGACGGATACGCAGTATTTT	CAITGETDTQYF
TRBV19	-	-	TRBJ1-3	TGTGCCAGTAGCCCACAGGCCGCTGGAAACACCATATATTTT	CASSPQAAGNTIYF
TRBV27	once	-	TRBJ2-7	TGTGCCAGCAGTCCTAACCCCGACAGTTACGAGCAGTACTTC	CASSPNPDSYEQYF
TRBV11-2	-	TRBD2	TRBJ2-1	TGTGCCAGCAGCCCTAGCGGGGGGTGGTCCTACAATGAGCAGTTCTTC	CASSPSGGWSYNEQFF
TRBV7-2	-	-	TRBJ2-3	TGTGCCAGCAGCTTAGCCGACCAGGGAGGCACGCAGTATTTT	CASSLADQGGTQYF
TRBV5-4	-	-	TRBJ1-1	TGTGCCAGCAGCTTGGACACTGAAGCTTTCTTT	CASSLDTEAFF
TRBV11-2	medium-sized	-	TRBJ2-7	TGTGCCAGCAGCTTAGAAAGGGGCTTCTACGAGCAGTACTTC	CASSLERGFYEQYF
TRBV28	-	TRBD1	TRBJ1-2	TGTGCCAGCAGTTTACCCTCCCGACAGGGGGCGGGTGGCTACACCTTC	CASSLPSRQGAGGYTF
TRBV6-1	-	-	TRBJ1-5	TGTGCCAGCAGCCACGGGGGTCAGCCCCAGCATTTT	CASSHGGQPQHF
TRBV11-2	-	-	TRBJ2-2	TGTGCCAGCAGCTTAGGACAGGGAGGTGGCATCGGGGAGCTGTTTTTT	CASSLGQGGGIGELFF
TRBV19	-	TRBD1	TRBJ2-1	TGTGCCAGTACCGGGACAGGGAGGGTAGGGGTCCATGAGCAGTTCTTC	CASTGTGRVGVHEQFF
TRBV19	-	TRBD1	TRBJ1-1	TGTGCCAGTAATCCAGGGACAGCGAACACTGAAGCTTTCTTT	CASNPGTANTEAFF
TRBV7-3	-	-	TRBJ1-2	TGTGCCAGCAGCTCGCTGGCAGGGAATCCAGCCGACCACACCTTC	CASSSLAGNPADHTF
TRBV2	-	TRBD2	TRBJ2-7	TGTGCCAGCAGTGTGGGGAGGGAAGTCTACGAGCAGTACTTC	CASSVGREVYEQYF
TRBV4-1	-	-	TRBJ2-7	TGCGCCAGCAGCCAAGCTCTCAGGGTGGGTGAGCAGTACTTC	CASSQALRVGEQYF
TRBV4-1	-	-	TRBJ2-3	TGCGCCAGCAGCCAAAATCAGGGCAGTAGCACAGATACGCAGTATTTT	CASSQNQGSSTDTQYF
TRBV5-6	-	-	TRBJ1-3	TGTGCCAGCAGCTTGAGGGGATACTCTGGAAACACCATATATTTT	CASSLRGYSGNTIYF
TRBV10-3	-	-	TRBJ2-5	TGTGCCATCAGTGTTAGGCAGCAAGAGACCCAGTACTTC	CAISVRQQETQYF
TRBV13	-	TRBD1	TRBJ1-2	TGTGCCAGCAGCTTAAACGAGAGAGCAGGGGGCTATGGCTACACCTTC	CASSLNERAGGYGYTF
TRBV5-8	-	-	TRBJ1-5	TGTGCCAGCAGCTCCAGGGTATTCGGGAATCAGCCCCAGCATTTT	CASSSRVFGNQPQHF
TRBV2	few	TRBD1	TRBJ2-2	TGTGCCAGCAGGGGGGACAGGGGGCGCACCGGGGAGCTGTTTTTT	CASRGDRGRTGELFF
TRBV19	-	TRBD1	TRBJ1-6	TGTGCCAGTAGTCCCGGACAGGGGAGGTCACCCCTCCACTTT	CASSPGQGRSPLHF